The 27 T cell receptor beta chains listed next were all sequenced from one sample in a study of neurological immune-mediated disorders. TCRdb re-called the 5' RACE reads with MiXCR, one entry per CDR3 protein. The table has about 62,000 distinct CDR3 sequences, 3.5% to 4.5% seen once. The sequencing input was PBMCs. These receptors all come from a woman aged 50 to 60 with multiple sclerosis.

This clonotype was seen many times. The chain recombines TRBV5-6 with TRBJ2-1, with 8 bases fitting TRBD1. Trimming removed 1 base from V and 4 bases from J; junction bases left unmatched: 4. This CDR3 region has 15 residues. Germline-derived CDR1 and CDR2 are SGHDT and YYEEEE. CDR3 bases: TGTGCCAGCAGCTTGTTGGGACAGGATTACAATGAGCAGTTCTTC. Translation: CASSLLGQDYNEQFF.

This clonotype turned up a few times. This rearrangement joins TRBV6-2 or TRBV6-3 to TRBJ1-3; no clear D gene. Germline CDR1 reads MNHEY; CDR2 reads SVGEGT. V was shortened by 6 bases and J by 3 bases, with 12 bases between the two germline ends. The CDR3 contains 14 residues. In DNA, the CDR3 is TGTGCCAGCAGCAAACCGGGTTTTGGAAACACCATATATTTT. Its protein is CASSKPGFGNTIYF.

This clonotype was seen more than once but under ten times. The rearrangement joins TRBV6-2 or TRBV6-3 to TRBJ2-7; 7 positions agree with TRBD2. The junction had 12 bases not matched to a gene; V was cut back by 0 bases and J by 4 bases. The length of the CDR3 is 17 residues. CDR1 is MNHEY and CDR2 is SVGEGT in the germline V gene. In DNA form, the CDR3 reads TGTGCCAGCAGTTACTCGAGACCAGCTAGCGGAAAATACGAGCAGTACTTC. Protein product: CASSYSRPASGKYEQYF.

This clonotype showed up many times. The DNA for the CDR3 is TGTGCCAGCAGTGCCGAGGGGACCTCCAAGACCCTAGAGACCCAGTACTTC. This encodes CASSAEGTSKTLETQYF. This sequence joins TRBV2 and TRBJ2-5; the D gene could be TRBD1 or TRBD2 (5 bases each). Germline CDR1 is SNHLY and CDR2 is FYNNEI. The CDR3 runs 17 residues. Between the trimmed V and J ends, which lost 4 bases and 4 bases, there was a span of 22 bases.

This clonotype showed up many times. The chain joins TRBV12-3 or TRBV12-4 to TRBJ2-1, with D hard to call. The germline V and J ends were trimmed by 5 bases and 1 base, with 15 bases remaining between them. This CDR3 comprises 16 residues. The CDR3 is CASSPLLAASYNEQFF. As DNA, the CDR3 is TGTGCCAGCAGTCCCCTTCTGGCTGCTTCCTACAATGAGCAGTTCTTC.

This clonotype was seen only a few times. Germline is not matched at one junction end, which may reflect a read error. The CDR3 protein is CAISTGDHQPQNF. In nucleotides, the CDR3 is TGTGCCATCAGCACAGGGGACCATCAGCCCCAGAATTTT. This chain links TRBV10-3 with TRBJ1-5; TRBD1 matches at 7 bases. The CDR3 is 13 amino acids. Germline CDR1 and CDR2: ENHRY and SYGVKD.

This clonotype showed up just a few times. It may be a read error: a sequence one base away is much more abundant. The J gene is TRBJ1-3, the V gene TRBV2; maybe TRBD1 (6 bases). Germline V gene sequence: CDR1 SNHLY, CDR2 FYNNEI. Deletions cut 4 bases from V and 1 base from J, with 11 bases between. The CDR3 loop spans 15 amino acids. The CDR3 region has the DNA TGTGCCAGCAGTGGAGGGGGGTTATCTGGAAACACCATATATTTT. Its translation: CASSGGGLSGNTIYF.

Note on this clonotype: A much larger clone differs from this one at a single base, so this may be a read error. The V and J genes are TRBV4-3 and TRBJ1-1; unclear D gene. The germline V and J ends were trimmed by 0 bases and 2 bases, with 7 bases remaining between them. Looked up from germline, CDR1 is LGHNA and CDR2 is YSLEER. The CDR3 length is 14 residues. This CDR3 is CASSQDTGNTEAFF. CDR3 in DNA: TGCGCCAGCAGCCAAGACACGGGTAACACTGAAGCTTTCTTT.

This clonotype was recorded many times. This rearrangement joins TRBV15 to TRBJ2-1; maybe TRBD2 (6 bases). Germline V lookup: CDR1 LNHNV, CDR2 YYDKDF (reference sequence). The CDR3 totals 16 residues. V lost 0 bases and J lost 5, with 14 bases in between. The CDR3 region has the DNA TGTGCCACCAGCAGAGAGCGGGGACTCTTTCACAATGAGCAGTTCTTC. Translating it yields CATSRERGLFHNEQFF. Full variable domain (remainder filled in from reference TRBV15 and TRBJ2-1): DAMVIQNPRYQVTQFGKPVTLSCSQTLNHNVMYWYQQKSSQAPKLLFHYYDKDFNNEADTPDNFQSRRPNTSFCFLDIRSPGLGDTAMYLCATSRERGLFHNEQFFGPGTRLTVL.

This clonotype was observed at least ten times. One end of the junction varies from germline; a read error may be responsible. V usage is TRBV7-7 and J usage is TRBJ2-1, with 10 nucleotides matching TRBD2. Germline V gene sequence: CDR1 SSHAT, CDR2 FNYEAQ (reference sequence). This CDR3 has 18 residues. The CDR3 bases are TGTGCTAGCAGTCCCGCGGTAGCGGGAGGTACCTTTTACAATGAGCAGTTCTTC. Translation gives CASSPAVAGGTFYNEQFF.

This clonotype was seen repeatedly, ten times or more. The chain carries TRBV11-3 and TRBJ2-2; D not certain. The CDR3 length is 13 residues. The V end lost 3 bases, the J end lost 6 bases, and 8 bases lay between the germline ends. CDR1 and CDR2 from the germline V gene are SGHNT and YENEEA. The CDR3 DNA follows: TGTGCCAGCAGCTTGACGTCGTCCGGGGAGCTGTTTTTT. This codes for CASSLTSSGELFF.

This clonotype has ten or more counts. The chain uses TRBV28 and TRBJ1-3, with a weak D call TRBD1 (5 bases). The CDR3 is made up of 15 amino acids. Trimming took off 0 bases at V and 9 bases at J, with 15 bases between the two ends. CDR1 is MDHEN, CDR2 SYDVKM, per germline. The DNA of the CDR3 is TGTGCCAGCAGTTTATGGGGGACTGACAGCGGCACCATATATTTT. Translated: CASSLWGTDSGTIYF.

This clonotype was seen more than once but under ten times. The gene calls are TRBV9 and TRBJ1-5; D is ambiguous. Germline loops: CDR1 SGDLS, CDR2 YYNGEE. Trimming shortened V by 4 bases and J by 0 bases, and 8 bases separated the two germline ends. This CDR3 comprises 14 residues. The chain's CDR3 is CASSPGPSNQPQHF. The CDR3 bases are TGTGCCAGCAGCCCCGGTCCTAGCAATCAGCCCCAGCATTTT.

This clonotype was counted at least ten times. This chain joins TRBV20-1 and TRBJ2-5; D gene uncertain. Germline values: CDR1 DFQATT, CDR2 SNEGSKA (reference sequence). The V end lost 1 base, the J end lost 3 bases, and 15 bases lay between the germline ends. This CDR3 is 15 amino acids long. The CDR3 loop reads CSARAPNPEKETQYF. As DNA, the CDR3 is TGCAGTGCTAGAGCCCCCAACCCGGAAAAAGAGACCCAGTACTTC.

This clonotype was counted many times. This rearrangement joins TRBV20-1 to TRBJ2-5; 12 bases align to TRBD2. V lost 6 bases and J lost 4; bases outside the gene matches: 6. Germline assignment: CDR1 DFQATT and CDR2 SNEGSKA (reference sequence). There are 14 residues in the CDR3. The chain's CDR3 is CSASASGRAETQYF. The CDR3 DNA follows: TGCAGTGCGTCGGCTAGCGGGAGGGCAGAGACCCAGTACTTC.

This rearrangement joins TRBV7-9 to TRBJ1-4; 9 nucleotides match TRBD1. V was clipped by 5 bases and J by 6 bases; unmatched bases: 13. This CDR3 comprises 17 residues. The germline CDR1 and CDR2 sequences are SEHNR and FQNEAQ (reference sequence). CDR3 sequence reads: CASSGTGGKSQDEKLFF. The CDR3 coding sequence is TGTGCCAGCAGCGGAACAGGGGGCAAAAGTCAGGATGAAAAACTGTTTTTT.

This clonotype was counted ten times or more. The V gene is TRBV29-1, the J gene TRBJ1-1; 7 bases match TRBD1. CDR3 size: 12 residues. V shed 6 bases, J shed 3 bases, and the junction held 4 bases outside the gene matches. Per germline, CDR1 SQVTM and CDR2 ANQGSEA. CDR3 in DNA: TGCAGCGTGAGAACAGGGGACACTGAAGCTTTCTTT. Its translation is CSVRTGDTEAFF.

This clonotype came up many times. V and J are TRBV28 and TRBJ1-1; D is undetermined. The CDR3 contains 12 residues. The germline V gene has CDR1 MDHEN and CDR2 SYDVKM. Trimming took 3 bases from V and 6 from J, leaving 8 bases between them. The CDR3 spells CASSFRGAEAFF. For the CDR3, the DNA is TGTGCCAGCAGTTTCCGTGGGGCTGAAGCTTTCTTT.

V usage is TRBV27 and J usage is TRBJ2-1; unclear D gene. V was shortened by 5 bases and J by 8 bases, with 16 bases between the two germline ends. This CDR3 is 14 amino acids long. Germline assignment: CDR1 MNHEY and CDR2 SMNVEV (reference sequence). The CDR3 DNA reads as TGTGCCAGCAGTCCATCAGTAGTTTCGCATGAGCAGTTCTTC. This translates into CASSPSVVSHEQFF.

Concerning this clonotype: This may stem from a read error, because a much larger clone lies one nucleotide away. The chain has TRBV28 and TRBJ2-5; D unclear. V was cut by 5 bases and J by 1 base, with 14 bases left in between. CDR1 MDHEN and CDR2 SYDVKM come from the germline V gene. The CDR3 consists of 15 residues. The CDR3 region is CASSQIGIAQETQYF. The DNA for the CDR3 is TGTGCCAGCAGTCAAATCGGAATAGCCCAAGAGACCCAGTACTTC.

This clonotype was seen repeatedly, ten times or more. The gene calls are TRBV15 and TRBJ2-7; D is uncertain. Germline V gene lookup returns CDR1 LNHNV and CDR2 YYDKDF (reference sequence). This CDR3 has 13 amino acids. The V gene lost 0 bases and the J gene lost 3 bases, with 6 bases spanning the gap. Here the CDR3 DNA reads TGTGCCACCAGCAGAGATCACCGCTACGAGCAGTACTTC. Amino acid sequence: CATSRDHRYEQYF. The entire variable domain, with the rest obtained from reference TRBV15 and TRBJ2-7, is as follows: DAMVIQNPRYQVTQFGKPVTLSCSQTLNHNVMYWYQQKSSQAPKLLFHYYDKDFNNEADTPDNFQSRRPNTSFCFLDIRSPGLGDTAMYLCATSRDHRYEQYFGPGTRLTVT.

The table lists this clonotype with many counts. The rearrangement joins TRBV6-5 to TRBJ1-2, with D possibly being TRBD1 (6 bases). From germline, CDR1 is MNHEY and CDR2 SVGAGI. CDR3 length equals 14 residues. Trimming took off 5 bases at V and 4 bases at J, with 14 bases between the two ends. The CDR3 nucleotides read TGTGCCAGCAGTCGAGGGGGGGCCGGCTATGGCTACACCTTC. This translates into CASSRGGAGYGYTF.

This clonotype was counted ten times or more. The CDR3 DNA reads TGCAGTGCCGGGACAGGGGAAACTGAAGCTTTCTTT. Residues: CSAGTGETEAFF. The chain joins TRBV20-1 to TRBJ1-1, with TRBD1 identical over 10 bases. The J segment lost 5 bases and the V segment lost 6 bases, leaving 3 bases of the junction unmatched. Germline V gene sequence: CDR1 DFQATT, CDR2 SNEGSKA (reference sequence). This CDR3 region has 12 residues.

This clonotype was seen ten or more times. The gene calls are TRBV20-1 and TRBJ2-7, with 9 bases that match TRBD2. Germline CDR1 and CDR2: DFQATT and SNEGSKA (reference sequence). The CDR3 sequence is 14 residues long. V lost 0 bases and J lost 2; bases outside the gene matches: 2. The CDR3 region is CSAREPSGTYEQYF. The DNA for the CDR3 is TGCAGTGCTAGAGAGCCTAGCGGGACCTACGAGCAGTACTTC.

This clonotype was observed many times. The chain carries TRBV7-3 and TRBJ1-1; D is unclear. CDR1 and CDR2 (germline): SGHTA, FQGTGA. This CDR3 is built from 13 residues. V was cut by 0 bases and J by 4 bases, with 6 bases left in between. CDR3 sequence (DNA): TGTGCCAGCAGCTTAACCCTGGGCACTGAAGCTTTCTTT. It translates to CASSLTLGTEAFF.

This clonotype showed up many times. J is TRBJ2-3 and V is TRBV20-1, with 7 bases that match TRBD1. Germline V lookup: CDR1 DFQATT, CDR2 SNEGSKA (reference sequence). The CDR3 consists of 13 residues. Here the CDR3 reads CSEQGLGTDTQYF. The CDR3 nucleotides read TGCAGCGAACAGGGGCTCGGCACAGATACGCAGTATTTT.

This clonotype appeared many times. J is TRBJ2-2 and V is TRBV20-1; 9 bases match TRBD1. Germline values: CDR1 DFQATT, CDR2 SNEGSKA (reference sequence). The length of the CDR3 is 15 residues. Losses at the gene ends were 1 base for V and 2 bases for J; bases not matched to a gene: 2. The DNA for the CDR3 is TGCAGTGCTAGAGTACAGGGGGCTAACACCGGGGAGCTGTTTTTT. Translated: CSARVQGANTGELFF.